Each of the 9 T cell receptor beta chains below was sequenced from the same sample in a study of Ad26.COV2.S vaccination and SARS-CoV-2 variants. Libraries were prepared by immunoSEQ multiplex PCR; TCRdb keeps only in-frame clonotypes and omits some of them. Here the sample spans 300,000 to 400,000 clones, approximately 90% being singletons. The sample was peripheral blood, taken after recovery from COVID-19. These receptors were taken from a human donor who had recovered from COVID-19.

V gene TRBV4-1 combines with J gene TRBJ1-6; D not resolved. V was trimmed by 2 bases and J by 10 bases, leaving 12 bases between them. Germline V gene data show CDR1 as MGHRA and CDR2 as YSYEKL. This CDR3 has 14 residues. The DNA for the CDR3 is TGCGCCAGCAGCCAACCGACCTCCCGATCACCCCTCCACTTT. Its protein is CASSQPTSRSPLHF.

The chain is built from TRBV4-1 and TRBJ2-2; 9 nucleotides align to TRBD2. Germline CDR1 MGHRA, CDR2 YSYEKL. The CDR3 runs 19 residues. Trimming cost V 1 base and J 2 bases; bases outside gene matches: 11. CDR3 amino acids: CASSQGVDSGGPNTGELFF. The DNA for the CDR3 is TGCGCCAGCAGCCAAGGAGTGGATAGCGGGGGTCCTAACACCGGGGAGCTGTTTTTT.

This clone showed up just once. The chain uses TRBV7-2 and TRBJ2-1, with D maybe TRBD2 (6 bases). This CDR3 spans 15 amino acids. Germline values: CDR1 SGHTA, CDR2 FQGNSA. The germline V and J ends were trimmed by 3 bases and 2 bases, with 11 bases remaining between them. The CDR3 is CASSFSGRTYNEQFF. The DNA of the CDR3 is TGTGCCAGCAGCTTTAGTGGGAGGACCTACAATGAGCAGTTCTTC.

The chain joins TRBV19 to TRBJ1-2, with 9 bases matching TRBD1. J was trimmed by 8 bases and V by 4 bases; bases with no gene match: 11. Per the germline V gene, CDR1 is LNHDA and CDR2 is SQIVND (reference sequence). CDR3 length equals 15 residues. The CDR3 coding sequence is TGTGCCAGTAGTACCGCCGGGACAGGGTTATACGGCTACACCTTC. It specifies CASSTAGTGLYGYTF.

The V gene is TRBV4-1, the J gene TRBJ2-7; 9 nucleotides align to TRBD2. CDR1 and CDR2 from the germline V gene are MGHRA and YSYEKL. V shed 3 bases, J shed 3 bases, and the junction held 6 bases outside the gene matches. This CDR3 comprises 15 residues. The CDR3 DNA sequence: TGCGCCAGCAGCCAGGGTCTAGCGGGGATCTACGAGCAGTACTTC. Its protein is CASSQGLAGIYEQYF.

The CDR3 nucleotides are TGTGCCAGCAGCCTGGGACAGGGGGCGCTGGGGGTCGGCTACACCTTC. It encodes CASSLGQGALGVGYTF. The chain employs TRBV3-1 (or the pseudogene TRBV3-2) and TRBJ1-2, with 12 nucleotides matching TRBD1. Losses at the gene ends were 4 bases for V and 8 bases for J; bases not matched to a gene: 11. The CDR3 length is 16 residues. Germline CDR1 reads LGHDT; CDR2 reads YNNKEL (reference sequence).

This chain joins TRBV3-1 (or the pseudogene TRBV3-2) and TRBJ1-2; 8 bases fit TRBD1. The CDR3 loop spans 15 amino acids. The V segment lost 3 bases and the J segment 4 bases; nucleotides outside the gene matches: 7. From germline, CDR1 is LGHDT and CDR2 YNNKEL (reference sequence). The CDR3 loop reads CASSQARGRSYGYTF. The CDR3 nucleotides are TGTGCCAGCAGCCAGGCCAGGGGGCGAAGCTATGGCTACACCTTC.

The CDR3 nucleotides read TGTGCCAGTACCGAGGGGGCGTCTGGAAACACCATATATTTT. Translating it yields CASTEGASGNTIYF. The J gene is TRBJ1-3, the V gene TRBV19; 7 nucleotides line up with TRBD1. The germline V gene encodes CDR1 LNHDA and CDR2 SQIVND (reference sequence). The length of the CDR3 is 14 residues. The ends lost 7 bases at V and 1 base at J; junction bases unmatched: 4.

V gene TRBV5-1 combines with J gene TRBJ2-3; 7 bases fit TRBD1. In germline, CDR1 is SGHRS, CDR2 YFSETQ. The CDR3 is made up of 15 amino acids. V shed 4 bases and J 3 bases; nucleotides not matched to a gene: 8. In nucleotides, the CDR3 is TGCGCCAGCAGCCCGACAGGGACCCCTACAGATACGCAGTATTTT. It is translated as CASSPTGTPTDTQYF.